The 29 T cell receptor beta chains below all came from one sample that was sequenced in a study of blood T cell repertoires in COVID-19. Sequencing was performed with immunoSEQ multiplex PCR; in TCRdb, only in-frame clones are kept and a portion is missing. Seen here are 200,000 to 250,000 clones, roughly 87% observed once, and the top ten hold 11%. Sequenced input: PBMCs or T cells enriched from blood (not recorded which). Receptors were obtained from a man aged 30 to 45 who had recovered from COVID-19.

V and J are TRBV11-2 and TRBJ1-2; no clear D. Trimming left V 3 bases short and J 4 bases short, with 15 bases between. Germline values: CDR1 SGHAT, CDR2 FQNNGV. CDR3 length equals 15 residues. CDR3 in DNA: TGTGCCAGCAGCTTCCGGACTCCGGGTAGCTATGGCTACACCTTC. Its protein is CASSFRTPGSYGYTF.

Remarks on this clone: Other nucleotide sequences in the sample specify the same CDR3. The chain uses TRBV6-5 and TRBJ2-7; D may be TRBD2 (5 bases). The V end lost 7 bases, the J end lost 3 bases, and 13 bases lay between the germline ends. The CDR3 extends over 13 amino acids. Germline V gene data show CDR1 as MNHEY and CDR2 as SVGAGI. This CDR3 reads CASMGAPLYEQYF. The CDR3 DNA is TGTGCCAGCATGGGAGCCCCGCTCTACGAGCAGTACTTC.

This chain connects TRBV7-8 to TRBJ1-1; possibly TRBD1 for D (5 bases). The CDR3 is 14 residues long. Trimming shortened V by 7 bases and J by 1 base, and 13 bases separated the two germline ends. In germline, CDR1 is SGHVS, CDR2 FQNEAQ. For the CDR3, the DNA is TGTGCCAGCAAGCTGATTCAGGGGAACACTGAAGCTTTCTTT. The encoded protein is CASKLIQGNTEAFF.

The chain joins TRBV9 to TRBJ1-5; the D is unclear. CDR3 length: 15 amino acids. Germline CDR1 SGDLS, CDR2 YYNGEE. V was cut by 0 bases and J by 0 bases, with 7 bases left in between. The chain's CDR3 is CASSVDSHSNQPQHF. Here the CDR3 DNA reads TGTGCCAGCAGCGTAGACAGCCATAGCAATCAGCCCCAGCATTTT.

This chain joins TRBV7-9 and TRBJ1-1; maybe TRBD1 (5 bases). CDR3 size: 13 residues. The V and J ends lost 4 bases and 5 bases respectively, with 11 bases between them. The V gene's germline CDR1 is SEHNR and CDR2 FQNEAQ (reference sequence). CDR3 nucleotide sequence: TGTGCCAGCAGCTCCAGGGCGAGTACTGAAGCTTTCTTT. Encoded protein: CASSSRASTEAFF. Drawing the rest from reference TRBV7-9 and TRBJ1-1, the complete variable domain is DTGVSQNPRHKITKRGQNVTFRCDPISEHNRLYWYRQTLGQGPEFLTYFQNEAQLEKSRLLSDRFSAERPKGSFSTLEIQRTEQGDSAMYLCASSSRASTEAFFGQGTRLTVV.

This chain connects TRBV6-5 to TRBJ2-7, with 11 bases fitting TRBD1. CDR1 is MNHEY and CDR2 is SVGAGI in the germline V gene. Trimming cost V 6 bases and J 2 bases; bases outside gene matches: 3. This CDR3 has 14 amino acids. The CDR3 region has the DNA TGTGCCAGCAGCGGGACAGGGGGGGCCTACGAGCAGTACTTC. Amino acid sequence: CASSGTGGAYEQYF.

The CDR3 sequence is CASSPDSGSRYEQYF. The CDR3 bases are TGCGCCAGCAGCCCGGATAGCGGGAGTCGCTACGAGCAGTACTTC. This chain connects TRBV5-1 to TRBJ2-7; TRBD2 matches 9 bases. The CDR3 contains 15 residues. V trimming: 4 bases; J trimming: 3 bases; junction bases outside the gene matches: 8. Germline V gene lookup returns CDR1 SGHRS and CDR2 YFSETQ.

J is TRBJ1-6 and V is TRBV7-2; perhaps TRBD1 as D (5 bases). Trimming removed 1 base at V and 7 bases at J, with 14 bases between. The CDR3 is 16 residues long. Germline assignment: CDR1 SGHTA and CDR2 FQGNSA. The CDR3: CASSLVGGVLNSPLHF. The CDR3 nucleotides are TGTGCCAGCAGCTTAGTTGGGGGGGTCTTAAATTCACCCCTCCACTTT.

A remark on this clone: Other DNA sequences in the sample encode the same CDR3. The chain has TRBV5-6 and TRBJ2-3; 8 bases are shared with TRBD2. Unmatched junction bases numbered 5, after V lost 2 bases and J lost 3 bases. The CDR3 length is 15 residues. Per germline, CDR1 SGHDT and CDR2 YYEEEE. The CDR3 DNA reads TGTGCCAGCAGCTTAGGCGGGAGGAGTACAGATACGCAGTATTTT. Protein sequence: CASSLGGRSTDTQYF. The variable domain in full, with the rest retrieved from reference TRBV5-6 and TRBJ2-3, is DAGVTQSPTHLIKTRGQQVTLRCSPKSGHDTVSWYQQALGQGPQFIFQYYEEEERQRGNFPDRFSGHQFPNYSSELNVNALLLGDSALYLCASSLGGRSTDTQYFGPGTRLTVL.

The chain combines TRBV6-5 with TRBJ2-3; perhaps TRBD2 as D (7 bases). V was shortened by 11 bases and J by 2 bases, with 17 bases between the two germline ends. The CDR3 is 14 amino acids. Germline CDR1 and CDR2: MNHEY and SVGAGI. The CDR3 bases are TGTGCCTGCCGGGGGGCGGGAGTCACAGATACGCAGTATTTT. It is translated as CACRGAGVTDTQYF.

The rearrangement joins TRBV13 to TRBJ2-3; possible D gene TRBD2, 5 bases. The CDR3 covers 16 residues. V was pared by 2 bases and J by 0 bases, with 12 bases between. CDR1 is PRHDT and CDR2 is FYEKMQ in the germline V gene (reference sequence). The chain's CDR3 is CASSLSFTRSTDTQYF. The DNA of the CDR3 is TGTGCCAGCAGCTTATCATTTACTAGAAGCACAGATACGCAGTATTTT.

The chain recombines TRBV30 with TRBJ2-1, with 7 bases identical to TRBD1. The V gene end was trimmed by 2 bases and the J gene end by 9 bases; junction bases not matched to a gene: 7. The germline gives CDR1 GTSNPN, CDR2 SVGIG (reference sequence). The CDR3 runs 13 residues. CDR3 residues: CAWSRRGLVEQFF. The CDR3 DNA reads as TGTGCCTGGAGTCGTAGGGGGCTCGTTGAGCAGTTCTTC.

CDR3 amino acids: CASSPWGQEAFF. DNA of the CDR3: TGTGCCAGCAGTCCCTGGGGACAGGAAGCTTTCTTT. The chain combines TRBV28 with TRBJ1-1; 7 bases line up with TRBD1. There are 12 residues in the CDR3. J lost 8 bases, V lost 5 bases, and 5 bases had no gene match. The germline gives CDR1 MDHEN, CDR2 SYDVKM.

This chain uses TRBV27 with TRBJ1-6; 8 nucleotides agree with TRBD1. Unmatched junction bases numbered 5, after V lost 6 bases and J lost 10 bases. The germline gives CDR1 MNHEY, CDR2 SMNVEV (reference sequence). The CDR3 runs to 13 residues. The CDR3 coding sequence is TGTGCCAGCAGCGTCAGGGGGCAGTCACCCCTCCACTTT. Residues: CASSVRGQSPLHF.

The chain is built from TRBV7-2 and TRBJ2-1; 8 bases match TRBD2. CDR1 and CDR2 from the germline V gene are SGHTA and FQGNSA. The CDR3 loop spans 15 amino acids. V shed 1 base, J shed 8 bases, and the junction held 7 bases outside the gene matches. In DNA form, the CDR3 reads TGTGCCAGCAGCTTAGACGGGACTAGGGGCGATGAGCAGTTCTTC. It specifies CASSLDGTRGDEQFF.

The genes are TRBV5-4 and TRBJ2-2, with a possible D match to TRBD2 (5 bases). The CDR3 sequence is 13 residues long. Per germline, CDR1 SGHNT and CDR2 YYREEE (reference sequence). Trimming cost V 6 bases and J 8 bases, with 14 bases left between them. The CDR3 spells CASKDIALGELFF. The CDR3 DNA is TGTGCCAGCAAAGACATAGCGCTTGGGGAGCTGTTTTTT.

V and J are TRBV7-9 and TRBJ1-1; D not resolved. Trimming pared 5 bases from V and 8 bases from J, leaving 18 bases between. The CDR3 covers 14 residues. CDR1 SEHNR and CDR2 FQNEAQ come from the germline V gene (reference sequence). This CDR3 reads CASSRVEANGEAFF. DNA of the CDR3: TGTGCCAGCAGCCGTGTTGAAGCTAACGGGGAAGCTTTCTTT.

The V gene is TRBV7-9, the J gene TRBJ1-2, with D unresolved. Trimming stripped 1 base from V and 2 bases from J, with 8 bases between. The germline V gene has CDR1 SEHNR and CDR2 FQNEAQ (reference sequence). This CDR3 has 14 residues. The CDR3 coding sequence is TGTGCCAGCAGCTTAGACAGCCTAAACTATGGCTACACCTTC. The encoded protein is CASSLDSLNYGYTF.

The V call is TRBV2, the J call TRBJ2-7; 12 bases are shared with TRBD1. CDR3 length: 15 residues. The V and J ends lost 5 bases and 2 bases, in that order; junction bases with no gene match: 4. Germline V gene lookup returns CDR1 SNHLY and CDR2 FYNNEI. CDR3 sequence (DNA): TGTGCCAGCAGTAAGGGGACAGGGGGCACCTACGAGCAGTACTTC. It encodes CASSKGTGGTYEQYF.

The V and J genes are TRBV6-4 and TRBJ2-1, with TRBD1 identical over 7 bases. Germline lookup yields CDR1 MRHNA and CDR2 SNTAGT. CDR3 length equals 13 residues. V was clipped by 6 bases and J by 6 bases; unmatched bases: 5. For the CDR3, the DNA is TGTGCCAGCAGCACTACAGGGGTCAATGAGCAGTTCTTC. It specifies CASSTTGVNEQFF.

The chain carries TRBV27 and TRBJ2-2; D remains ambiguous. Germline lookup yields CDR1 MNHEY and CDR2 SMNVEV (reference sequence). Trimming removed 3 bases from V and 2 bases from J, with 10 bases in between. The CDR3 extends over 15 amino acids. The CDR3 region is CASSFSVTNTGELFF. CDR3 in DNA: TGTGCCAGCAGTTTCTCGGTCACCAACACCGGGGAGCTGTTTTTT.

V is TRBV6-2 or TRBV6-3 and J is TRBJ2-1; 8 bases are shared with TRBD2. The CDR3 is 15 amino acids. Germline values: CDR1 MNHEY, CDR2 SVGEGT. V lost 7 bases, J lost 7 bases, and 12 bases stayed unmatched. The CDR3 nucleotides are TGTGCCAGCAACCCTGCAACGGGGGGGCCGAATGAGCAGTTCTTC. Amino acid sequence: CASNPATGGPNEQFF.

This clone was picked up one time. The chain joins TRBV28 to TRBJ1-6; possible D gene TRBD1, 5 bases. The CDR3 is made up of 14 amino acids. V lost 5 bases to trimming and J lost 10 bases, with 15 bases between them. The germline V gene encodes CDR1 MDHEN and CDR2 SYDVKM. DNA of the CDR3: TGTGCCAGCAGTCAGGGCGGTGGCAGGTCACCCCTCCACTTT. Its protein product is CASSQGGGRSPLHF.

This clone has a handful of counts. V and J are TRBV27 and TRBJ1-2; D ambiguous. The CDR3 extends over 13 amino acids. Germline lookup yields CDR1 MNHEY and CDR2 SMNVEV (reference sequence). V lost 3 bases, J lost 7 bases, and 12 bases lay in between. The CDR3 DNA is TGTGCCAGCAGTTTCCAAGCGGGTTTTGGCTACACCTTC. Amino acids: CASSFQAGFGYTF.

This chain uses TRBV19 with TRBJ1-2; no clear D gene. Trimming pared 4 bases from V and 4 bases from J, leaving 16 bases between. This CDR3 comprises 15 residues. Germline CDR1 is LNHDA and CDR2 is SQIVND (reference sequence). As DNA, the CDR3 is TGTGCCAGTAGTAACGGTCCGGAGGCGGCCTATGGCTACACCTTC. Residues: CASSNGPEAAYGYTF. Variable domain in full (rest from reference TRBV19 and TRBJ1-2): DGGITQSPKYLFRKEGQNVTLSCEQNLNHDAMYWYRQDPGQGLRLIYYSQIVNDFQKGDIAEGYSVSREKKESFPLTVTSAQKNPTAFYLCASSNGPEAAYGYTFGSGTRLTVV.

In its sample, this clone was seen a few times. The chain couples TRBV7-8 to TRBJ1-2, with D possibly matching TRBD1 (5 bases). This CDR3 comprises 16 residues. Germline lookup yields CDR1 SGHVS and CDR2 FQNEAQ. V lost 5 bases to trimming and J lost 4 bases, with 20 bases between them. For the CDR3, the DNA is TGTGCCAGCAGCCCTAGGGGCCAGAGGTTAATCTATGGCTACACCTTC. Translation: CASSPRGQRLIYGYTF.

In nucleotides, the CDR3 is TGTGCCAGCAGCTTAGATACAGGGTGGGTGAACGAGCAGTACTTC. Translating gives CASSLDTGWVNEQYF. The gene calls are TRBV7-9 and TRBJ2-7; tentatively, D is TRBD1 (6 bases). This CDR3 comprises 15 residues. In germline, CDR1 is SEHNR, CDR2 FQNEAQ (reference sequence). V lost 1 base, J lost 5 bases, and 15 bases lay in between. Drawing the rest from reference TRBV7-9 and TRBJ2-7, the complete variable domain is DTGVSQNPRHKITKRGQNVTFRCDPISEHNRLYWYRQTLGQGPEFLTYFQNEAQLEKSRLLSDRFSAERPKGSFSTLEIQRTEQGDSAMYLCASSLDTGWVNEQYFGPGTRLTVT.

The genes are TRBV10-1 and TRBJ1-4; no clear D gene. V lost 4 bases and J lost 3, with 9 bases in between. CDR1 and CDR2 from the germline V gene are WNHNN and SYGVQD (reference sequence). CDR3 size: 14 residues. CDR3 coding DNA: TGCGCCAGCAGTGGAGGGTCCGCTAATGAAAAACTGTTTTTT. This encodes CASSGGSANEKLFF.

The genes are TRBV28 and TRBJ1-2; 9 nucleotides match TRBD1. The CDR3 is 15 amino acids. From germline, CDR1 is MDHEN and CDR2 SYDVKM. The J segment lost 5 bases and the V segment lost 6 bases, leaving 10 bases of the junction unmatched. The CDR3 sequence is CASSQLPGQGYGYTF. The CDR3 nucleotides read TGTGCCAGCAGCCAACTTCCGGGACAGGGATATGGCTACACCTTC.